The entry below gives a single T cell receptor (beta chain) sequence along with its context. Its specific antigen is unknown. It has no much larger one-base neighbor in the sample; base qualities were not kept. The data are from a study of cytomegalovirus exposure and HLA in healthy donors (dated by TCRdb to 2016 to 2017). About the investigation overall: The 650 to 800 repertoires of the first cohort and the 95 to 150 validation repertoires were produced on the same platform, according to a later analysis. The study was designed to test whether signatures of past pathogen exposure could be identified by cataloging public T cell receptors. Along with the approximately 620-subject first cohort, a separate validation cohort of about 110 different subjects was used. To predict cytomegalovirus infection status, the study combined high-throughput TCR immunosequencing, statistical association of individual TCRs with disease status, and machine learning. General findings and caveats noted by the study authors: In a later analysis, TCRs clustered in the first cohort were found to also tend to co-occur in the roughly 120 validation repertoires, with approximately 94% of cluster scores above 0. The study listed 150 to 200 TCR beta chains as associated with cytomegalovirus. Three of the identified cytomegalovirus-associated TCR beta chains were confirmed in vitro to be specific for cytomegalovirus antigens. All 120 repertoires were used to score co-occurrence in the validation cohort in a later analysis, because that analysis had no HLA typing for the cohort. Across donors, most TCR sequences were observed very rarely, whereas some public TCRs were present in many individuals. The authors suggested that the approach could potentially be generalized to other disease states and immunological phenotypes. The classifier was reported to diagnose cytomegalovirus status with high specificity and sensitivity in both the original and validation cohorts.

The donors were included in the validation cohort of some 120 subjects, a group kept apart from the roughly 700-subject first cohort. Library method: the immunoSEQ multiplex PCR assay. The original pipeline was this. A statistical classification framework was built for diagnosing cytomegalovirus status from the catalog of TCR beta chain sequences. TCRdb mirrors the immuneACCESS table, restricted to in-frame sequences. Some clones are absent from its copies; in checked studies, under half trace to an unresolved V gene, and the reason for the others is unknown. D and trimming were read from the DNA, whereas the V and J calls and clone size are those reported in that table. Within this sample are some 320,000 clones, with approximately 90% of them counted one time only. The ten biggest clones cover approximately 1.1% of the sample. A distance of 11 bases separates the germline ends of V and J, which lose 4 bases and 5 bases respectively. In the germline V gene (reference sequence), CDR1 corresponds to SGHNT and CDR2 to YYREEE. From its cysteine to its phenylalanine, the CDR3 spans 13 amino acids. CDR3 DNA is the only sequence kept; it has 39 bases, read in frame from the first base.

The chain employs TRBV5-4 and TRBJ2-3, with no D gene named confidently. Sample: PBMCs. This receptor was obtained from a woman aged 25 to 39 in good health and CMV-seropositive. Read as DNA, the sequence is TGTGCCAGCAGCCAACCCAATCGAGATACGCAGTATTTT. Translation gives CASSQPNRDTQYF.